This T cell receptor beta chain was observed in a study of beta chain features in type 1 diabetes (dated by TCRdb to the late 2010s). In terms of the full investigation: Patients and healthy donors did not differ in mean age, gender distribution, total cell number or subset yield. A total of 85 million to 140 million sorted cells were examined across all samples, and a strong correlation was observed between cell number per subset and RNA yield. In the study, TCRB repertoires of sorted circulating CD4+ T cell subsets from recently diagnosed type 1 diabetes patients were compared with those of matched healthy donors. Naive and central memory subsets were obtained from all 30 or so donors, but regulatory and stem cell-like memory subsets were isolated from only 8 patients and about 8 healthy donors. General conclusions and limits of the study: Only small numbers of individuals were included in the HLA sub-analyses, which left unresolved whether HLA type had any influence on TCRB rearrangement. Shorter templates might have been favored by PCR, but patient and control samples were amplified and corrected together, so both groups would have been affected equally by any skew. The naive, central memory and regulatory TCRB repertoires appeared to resemble one another more closely among patients than among healthy donors. A moderate but significant shortening of TCRB CDR3 length was observed in type 1 diabetes patients in all four CD4+ subsets. Because cDNA was sequenced instead of genomic DNA, activated cells with high expression could be over-represented, although the groups did not differ in activation or CD3 levels. Patients with type 1 diabetes made fewer insertions and deleted more nucleotides at VDJ recombination sites, implying thymic rearrangement abnormalities.

The CDR3 holds 14 amino acids from the cysteine to the phenylalanine. Left in the record is the CDR3 DNA by itself, 42 bases read in frame from the first base. CDR1 and CDR2, per the germline V gene, are SGHRS and YFSETQ. After removal of 2 bases from V and 3 bases from J, the junction retains 4 bases not matched to a gene. From each donor, a single peripheral blood sample of 100 to 150 mL on average was drawn into heparinised tubes. Naive, central memory, regulatory and stem cell-like memory CD4+ T cells were sorted on a BD FACSAria II using a panel including CD45RO, CCR7, CD25, CD127, CD95 and CD27. Every sorted population had a purity above 98%. PBMCs were isolated right away by Lymphoprep density gradient centrifugation and were stained directly, without culture. So that batch effects would be minimized, each experiment stained and sorted samples in pairs, pairing one healthy donor with one patient.

This clone was seen more than once but under ten times. It has no known antigen specificity. Base qualities are missing; no much larger clone stands one base away. The entire isolated RNA was reverse transcribed using the High Capacity cDNA Reverse Transcription Kit, and thus expressed TCRB transcripts were sequenced. Naive, central memory and regulatory T cell samples underwent deep immunoSEQ sequencing, averaging around 4 million total reads per sample. Sorted cells were lysed in RLT buffer, and RNA was extracted using DNase-treated RNeasy Micro or Mini kits according to cell number. Each cell subset was processed on its own to prevent cross-contamination, while patient and healthy donor samples were processed together. TCRB sequences were amplified from cDNA with the immunoSEQ multiplex PCR, producing 87-bp fragments spanning the CDR3 region. The amplicons were sequenced using the Illumina HiSeq platform. In the source study's methods: Synthetic template baselines were used to correct PCR bias computationally, reads within Hamming distance 2 were collapsed together, and singletons that could not be merged were discarded. Reads were aligned against IMGT to assign V, D and J genes, CDR3 length and insertions or deletions at six rearrangement sites. Within each subset, clonotype counts were normalized to sorted cell number, after which true diversity and Gini coefficients were computed with the tcR R package. The overlap coefficient, calculated on TCRB nucleotide sequences, was used to measure repertoire sharing. TCRdb mirrors the immuneACCESS table, restricted to in-frame sequences. Some clones are absent from its copies; in checked studies, under half trace to an unresolved V gene, and the reason for the others is unknown. V, J and clone size reflect that table, while D and trimming were determined from the DNA. Across this sample there are roughly 170,000 clones, with about 13% seen only once. The leading ten clones occupy about 0.58% of the sample.

This clonotype originated in a woman between 18 and 29 years old in good health. The sequenced sample consisted of central memory CD4+ T cells from blood. The sequence links TRBV5-1 to TRBJ1-1; 7 of the junction bases match TRBD1. Read as DNA, the sequence is TGCGCCAGCAGCTTCCAGGGGGTGGACACTGAAGCTTTCTTT. Protein translation: CASSFQGVDTEAFF.